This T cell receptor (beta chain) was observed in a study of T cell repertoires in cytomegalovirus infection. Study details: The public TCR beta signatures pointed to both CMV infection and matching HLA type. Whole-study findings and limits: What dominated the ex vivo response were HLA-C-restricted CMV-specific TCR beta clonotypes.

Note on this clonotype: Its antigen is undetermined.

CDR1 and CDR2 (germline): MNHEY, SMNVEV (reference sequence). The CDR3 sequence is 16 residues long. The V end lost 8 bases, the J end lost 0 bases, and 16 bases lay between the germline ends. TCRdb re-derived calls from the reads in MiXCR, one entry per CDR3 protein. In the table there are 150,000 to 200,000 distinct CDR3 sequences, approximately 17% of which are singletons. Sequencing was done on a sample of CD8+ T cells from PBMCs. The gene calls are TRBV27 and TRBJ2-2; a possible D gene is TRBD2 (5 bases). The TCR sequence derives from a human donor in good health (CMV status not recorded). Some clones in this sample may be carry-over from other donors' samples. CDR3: CASLDFKSANTGELFF. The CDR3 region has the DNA TGTGCCAGCCTGGACTTCAAAAGCGCGAACACCGGGGAGCTGTTTTTT.